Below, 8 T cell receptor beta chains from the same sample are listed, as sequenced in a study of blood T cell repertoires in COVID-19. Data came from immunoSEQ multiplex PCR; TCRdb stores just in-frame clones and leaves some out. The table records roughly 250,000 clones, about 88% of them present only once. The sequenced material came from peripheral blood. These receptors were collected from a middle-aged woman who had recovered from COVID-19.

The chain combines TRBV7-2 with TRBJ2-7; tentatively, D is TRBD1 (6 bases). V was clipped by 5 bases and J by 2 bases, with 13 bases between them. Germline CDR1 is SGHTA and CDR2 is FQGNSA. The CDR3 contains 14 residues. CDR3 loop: CASSPGHPPYEQYF. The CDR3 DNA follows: TGTGCCAGCAGCCCGGGACACCCGCCCTACGAGCAGTACTTC. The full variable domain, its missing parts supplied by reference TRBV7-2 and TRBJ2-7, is GAGVSQSPSNKVTEKGKDVELRCDPISGHTALYWYRQSLGQGLEFLIYFQGNSAPDKSGLPSDRFSAERTGGSVSTLTIQRTQQEDSAVYLCASSPGHPPYEQYFGPGTRLTVT.

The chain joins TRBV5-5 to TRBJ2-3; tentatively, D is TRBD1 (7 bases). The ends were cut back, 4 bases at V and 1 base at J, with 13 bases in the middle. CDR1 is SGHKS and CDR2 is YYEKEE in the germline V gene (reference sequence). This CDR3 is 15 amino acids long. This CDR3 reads CASSPVRGGTDTQYF. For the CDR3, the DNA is TGTGCCAGCAGCCCGGTCAGGGGGGGCACAGATACGCAGTATTTT.

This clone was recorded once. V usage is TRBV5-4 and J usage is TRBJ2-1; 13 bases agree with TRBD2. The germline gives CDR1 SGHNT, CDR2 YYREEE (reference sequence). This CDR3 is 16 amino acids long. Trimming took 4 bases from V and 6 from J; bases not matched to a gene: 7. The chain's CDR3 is CASSASGLAGFNEQFF. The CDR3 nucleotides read TGTGCCAGCAGCGCCTCGGGACTAGCGGGGTTCAATGAGCAGTTCTTC.

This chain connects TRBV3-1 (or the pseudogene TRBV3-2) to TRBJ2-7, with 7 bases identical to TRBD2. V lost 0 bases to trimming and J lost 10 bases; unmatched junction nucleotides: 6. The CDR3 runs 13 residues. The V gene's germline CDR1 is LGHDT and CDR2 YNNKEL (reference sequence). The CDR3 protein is CASSQEGGTHQYF. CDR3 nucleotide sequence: TGTGCCAGCAGCCAAGAGGGGGGGACCCACCAGTACTTC.

The CDR3 protein is CASSLIGGINSPLHF. The CDR3 nucleotides are TGTGCCAGCAGCTTAATCGGGGGAATTAATTCACCCCTCCACTTT. The chain has TRBV11-3 and TRBJ1-6, with D maybe TRBD1 (5 bases). Trimming removed 2 bases from V and 6 bases from J, with 11 bases in between. Germline-derived CDR1 and CDR2 are SGHNT and YENEEA. The CDR3 is 15 residues long. Complete variable domain (other parts from reference TRBV11-3 and TRBJ1-6): EAGVVQSPRYKIIEKKQPVAFWCNPISGHNTLYWYLQNLGQGPELLIRYENEEAVDDSQLPKDRFSAERLKGVDSTLKIQPAELGDSAVYLCASSLIGGINSPLHFGNGTRLTVT.

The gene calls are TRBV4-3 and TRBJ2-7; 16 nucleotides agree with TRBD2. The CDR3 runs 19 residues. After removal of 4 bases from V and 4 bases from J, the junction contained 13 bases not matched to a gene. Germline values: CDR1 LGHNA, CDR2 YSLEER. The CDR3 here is CASSLYTGTSGGASYEQYF. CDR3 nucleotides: TGCGCCAGCAGCCTATACACCGGGACTAGCGGGGGGGCCTCATACGAGCAGTACTTC.

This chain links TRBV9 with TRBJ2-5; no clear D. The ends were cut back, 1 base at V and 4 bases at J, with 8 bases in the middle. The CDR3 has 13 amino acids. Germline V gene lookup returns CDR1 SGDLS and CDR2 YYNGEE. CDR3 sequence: CASSVKALETQYF. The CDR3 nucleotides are TGTGCCAGCAGCGTAAAAGCGCTAGAGACCCAGTACTTC.

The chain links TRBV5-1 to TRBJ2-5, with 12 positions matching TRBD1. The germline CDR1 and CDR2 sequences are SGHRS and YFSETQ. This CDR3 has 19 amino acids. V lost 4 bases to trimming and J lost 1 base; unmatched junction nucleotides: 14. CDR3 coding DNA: TGCGCCAGCAGCCCCCCGGGACAGGGGGCGCTTGCCAGCCAAGAGACCCAGTACTTC. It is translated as CASSPPGQGALASQETQYF.